This T cell receptor (beta chain) comes out of a study of T-cell memory formation after mild COVID-19. At the level of the study: Clustering of TCRs was largely donor specific.

Study-level findings and limits: Contracting clones from day 15 to 85 showed balanced CD4/CD8; later expanders favored CD4+. Memory cells collected pre-infection included some clones that later responded, suggesting cross-reactive memory joined.

This clonotype was picked up a small number of times. The target antigen is unknown. There are 14 residues in the CDR3. Germline V gene lookup returns CDR1 DFQATT and CDR2 SNEGSKA (reference sequence). The trim removed 5 bases at V and 4 bases at J, leaving 6 bases unmatched. UMIs and sample barcodes were carried by the TCR alpha and TCR beta cDNA libraries that 5'RACE produced using constant-segment primers. MiXCR, applied by TCRdb to the 5' RACE reads, yields one record per CDR3 protein. There are 300,000 to 350,000 distinct CDR3 sequences in the sample; approximately 13% occur only once, and about a fifth lies in the top ten.

V is TRBV20-1 and J is TRBJ2-3; 10 bases agree with TRBD2. This sequence originates from a man younger than 30 who had mild COVID-19 (a few samples of this study predate the infection). Cell type and time point are not known. The sequencing input was PBMCs or a T cell subset sorted from them (not recorded which). CDR3 sequence (DNA): TGCAGTGCTCCATTAGCGGGGGGCCCAGATACGCAGTATTTT. Protein sequence: CSAPLAGGPDTQYF.